This T cell receptor beta chain was identified in a study of radiation and T cells in renal cell carcinoma. General observations from the study: Top tumor clonotypes rose in blood 2 weeks post-radiation, then contracted.

A word on this clone: The antigen is not known.

The CDR3 covers 15 residues. V lost 7 bases to trimming and J lost 9 bases; unmatched junction nucleotides: 14. Germline V gives CDR1 MNHNS, CDR2 SASEGT. TCRdb's copy holds only in-frame clones and misses some; the assay was immunoSEQ multiplex PCR. Of tens of thousands of clones in the sample, approximately 84% are singletons; the top ten hold about 7.3%. Indicated time point: baseline pretreatment blood. Sample treatment: 15 Gy SBRT to primary tumor, nephrectomy 4 weeks later. This clonotype was obtained from a man in his sixties with renal cell carcinoma. Sequenced material: blood, taken from a patient whose treatment included radiotherapy and nephrectomy. V usage is TRBV6-1 and J usage is TRBJ2-1; 8 bases map to TRBD2. CDR3 loop: CASTWGAGVRGEQFF. Here the CDR3 DNA reads TGTGCCAGCACCTGGGGAGCGGGAGTCCGAGGTGAGCAGTTCTTC.